Below, 28 T cell receptor beta chains from the same sample are listed, as sequenced in a study of OX40 agonist ivuxolimab in advanced cancers. The protocol was immunoSEQ multiplex PCR, while the TCRdb copy is restricted to in-frame clones and leaves out a portion. This sample has 70,000 or so clones, with roughly nine tenths found just once. Material: CD4+ or CD8+ T cells sorted from blood, obtained in a trial of the OX40 agonist ivuxolimab. The origin of the receptors is an adult with an advanced solid tumor such as melanoma, head and neck, liver or kidney cancer.

The CDR3 DNA sequence: TGTGCCACCAGGGCCGGGACCCGATCTTCACCCCTCCACTTT. Encoded protein: CATRAGTRSSPLHF. The chain is built from TRBV15 and TRBJ1-6; tentatively, D is TRBD1 (5 bases). This CDR3 is built from 14 residues. Germline-derived CDR1 and CDR2 are LNHNV and YYDKDF (reference sequence). Deletions cut 6 bases from V and 9 bases from J, with 15 bases between.

This clone was detected only a few times. The V call is TRBV25-1, the J call TRBJ2-5, with D possibly matching TRBD1 (7 bases). Germline loops: CDR1 MGHDK, CDR2 SYGVNS. The CDR3 loop spans 14 amino acids. The V end lost 1 base, the J end lost 5 bases, and 11 bases lay between the germline ends. CDR3 DNA sequence: TGTGCCAGCAGTGAATCAGGGGGGATTGAGACCCAGTACTTC. It is translated as CASSESGGIETQYF.

The chain has TRBV29-1 and TRBJ1-1, with D tentatively TRBD1 (6 bases). This CDR3 is built from 12 residues. Per germline, CDR1 SQVTM and CDR2 ANQGSEA. The V end lost 2 bases, the J end lost 11 bases, and 15 bases lay between the germline ends. CDR3 in DNA: TGCAGCGTTGAAAAAGGGGGTGACTCGGCTTTCTTT. It encodes CSVEKGGDSAFF. The full variable domain, its missing parts supplied by reference TRBV29-1 and TRBJ1-1, is SAVISQKPSRDICQRGTSLTIQCQVDSQVTMMFWYRQQPGQSLTLIATANQGSEATYESGFVIDKFPISRPNLTFSTLTVSNMSPEDSSIYLCSVEKGGDSAFFGQGTRLTVV.

The CDR3 region is CASSPSSVINIQYF. The CDR3 DNA follows: TGCGCCAGCAGCCCATCTAGTGTCATTAACATTCAGTACTTC. This chain uses TRBV5-1 with TRBJ2-4; D ambiguous. V shed 4 bases and J shed 7 bases, with 15 bases lying between them. The CDR3 covers 14 residues. Looked up from germline, CDR1 is SGHRS and CDR2 is YFSETQ.

The V call is TRBV25-1, the J call TRBJ2-5; TRBD1 or TRBD2 may be the D gene (6 bases each). This CDR3 contains 16 residues. CDR1 MGHDK and CDR2 SYGVNS come from the germline V gene. V dropped 3 bases and J dropped 7 bases, with 21 bases sitting between them. This chain's CDR3 is CASSEGAGRVKGTQYF. CDR3 coding DNA: TGTGCCAGCAGTGAGGGGGCCGGGAGAGTCAAAGGGACCCAGTACTTC.

By share, this clone ranks as medium-sized (0.01 to 0.1%). V is TRBV16 and J is TRBJ1-2; 10 bases map to TRBD1. The J segment lost 7 bases and the V segment lost 4 bases, leaving 0 bases of the junction unmatched. Germline V CDR1 and CDR2: KGHSY, FQNENV. The CDR3 loop spans 12 amino acids. The DNA for the CDR3 is TGTGCCAGCAGCCGGGACAGGGGTGGCTACACCTTC. Its protein is CASSRDRGGYTF.

The V gene is TRBV10-2, the J gene TRBJ2-1; maybe TRBD2 (8 bases). This CDR3 region has 17 residues. With 2 bases removed from V and 13 bases from J, the gap between germline ends came to 27 bases. In germline, CDR1 is WSHSY, CDR2 SAAADI. The CDR3 protein is CASSEAGGQSRINGQFF. The CDR3 bases are TGCGCCAGCAGTGAGGCGGGGGGACAGTCGAGGATCAATGGACAGTTCTTC.

The chain uses TRBV6-5 and TRBJ2-3; D possibly corresponds to TRBD1 (5 bases). This CDR3 contains 13 residues. Deletions cut 5 bases from V and 4 bases from J, with 10 bases between. Germline-derived CDR1 and CDR2 are MNHEY and SVGAGI. This CDR3 is CASSPPRADTQYF. Here the CDR3 DNA reads TGTGCCAGCAGTCCCCCCAGGGCAGATACGCAGTATTTT.

The genes are TRBV15 and TRBJ2-3; 7 bases map to TRBD2. The V gene end was trimmed by 4 bases and the J gene end by 0 bases; junction bases not matched to a gene: 7. The germline V gene encodes CDR1 LNHNV and CDR2 YYDKDF (reference sequence). The CDR3 is made up of 16 amino acids. DNA for the CDR3: TGTGCCACCAGCAAAGAACTAGCGACTAGCACAGATACGCAGTATTTT. Protein: CATSKELATSTDTQYF.

The chain combines TRBV11-2 with TRBJ2-3, with 7 nucleotides matching TRBD2. The CDR3 has 17 amino acids. Trimming removed 1 base from V and 4 bases from J; junction bases left unmatched: 11. Germline V gene data show CDR1 as SGHAT and CDR2 as FQNNGV. The CDR3: CASSLGLAPMGADTQYF. Here the CDR3 DNA reads TGTGCCAGCAGCTTAGGACTAGCCCCTATGGGGGCAGATACGCAGTATTTT.

In this sample, this clone turned up a few times. The chain is built from TRBV27 and TRBJ2-1, with a possible D match to TRBD1 (6 bases). Trimming cost V 0 bases and J 11 bases, with 23 bases left between them. The CDR3 totals 17 residues. The germline V gene has CDR1 MNHEY and CDR2 SMNVEV (reference sequence). The CDR3 DNA follows: TGTGCCAGCAGTTTATCAACAGGGTTGACGGTTACTACAAAGCAGTTCTTC. Translating gives CASSLSTGLTVTTKQFF.

The CDR3 DNA reads TGTGCCAGCAGCTTCGCGGGGCTATTGGACAATGAGCAGTTCTTC. It codes for CASSFAGLLDNEQFF. The chain couples TRBV5-4 to TRBJ2-1, with D possibly being TRBD2 (6 bases). The CDR3 has 15 residues. The germline V gene has CDR1 SGHNT and CDR2 YYREEE (reference sequence). V was shortened by 2 bases and J by 5 bases, with 14 bases between the two germline ends.

This clone was seen only once. The chain recombines TRBV11-2 with TRBJ2-1; D is uncertain. The CDR3 has 18 residues. Trimming stripped 1 base from V and 2 bases from J, with 18 bases between. Looked up from germline, CDR1 is SGHAT and CDR2 is FQNNGV. Here the CDR3 reads CASSLGVGGDFTYNEQFF. In DNA form, the CDR3 reads TGTGCCAGCAGCTTAGGGGTCGGCGGAGACTTCACCTACAATGAGCAGTTCTTC. Variable domain in full (rest from reference TRBV11-2 and TRBJ2-1): EAGVAQSPRYKIIEKRQSVAFWCNPISGHATLYWYQQILGQGPKLLIQFQNNGVVDDSQLPKDRFSAERLKGVDSTLKIQPAKLEDSAVYLCASSLGVGGDFTYNEQFFGPGTRLTVL.

The chain is built from TRBV9 and TRBJ1-2; the D gene is possibly TRBD1 (5 bases). V gave up 1 base and J gave up 7 bases, with 11 bases separating them. This CDR3 contains 13 residues. Germline CDR1 and CDR2: SGDLS and YYNGEE. CDR3 in amino acids: CASSVPGARGYTF. CDR3 nucleotides: TGTGCCAGCAGCGTACCCGGGGCGCGTGGCTACACCTTC.

The rearrangement uses TRBV5-1 and TRBJ1-5; 9 bases align to TRBD1. Germline V gene lookup returns CDR1 SGHRS and CDR2 YFSETQ. The CDR3 totals 18 residues. With 0 bases clipped from V and 0 bases from J, the junction kept 7 bases outside the gene matches. The CDR3 spells CASSLEDRGYTSNQPQHF. CDR3 coding DNA: TGCGCCAGCAGCTTGGAGGACAGGGGCTATACTAGCAATCAGCCCCAGCATTTT. The variable domain in full, with the rest retrieved from reference TRBV5-1 and TRBJ1-5, is KAGVTQTPRYLIKTRGQQVTLSCSPISGHRSVSWYQQTPGQGLQFLFEYFSETQRNKGNFPGRFSGRQFSNSRSEMNVSTLELGDSALYLCASSLEDRGYTSNQPQHFGDGTRLSIL.

The chain combines TRBV2 with TRBJ1-2; TRBD1 is a possible D gene (5 bases). The CDR3 is made up of 16 amino acids. Germline values: CDR1 SNHLY, CDR2 FYNNEI. Deletions cut 5 bases from V and 4 bases from J, with 20 bases between. The CDR3 protein is CASSPGTAWGLYGYTF. CDR3 DNA: TGTGCCAGCAGTCCCGGGACCGCCTGGGGCCTCTATGGCTACACCTTC.

V and J are TRBV7-2 and TRBJ2-7, with 15 bases fitting TRBD2. V gave up 4 bases and J gave up 0 bases; unmatched junction bases: 4. This CDR3 region has 17 residues. Germline assignment: CDR1 SGHTA and CDR2 FQGNSA. DNA of the CDR3: TGTGCCAGCAGCTACGGACTAGCGGGAGGGAGCTCCTACGAGCAGTACTTC. Translated, it gives CASSYGLAGGSSYEQYF.

The CDR3 DNA sequence: TGTGCCAGCAGTCCCCCGGGACTAGCGGGAGGAAATGAGCAGTTCTTC. This gives the protein CASSPPGLAGGNEQFF. The chain is built from TRBV7-9 and TRBJ2-1, with 15 bases aligning to TRBD2. The CDR3 extends over 16 amino acids. The germline CDR1 and CDR2 sequences are SEHNR and FQNEAQ (reference sequence). After removal of 6 bases from V and 7 bases from J, the junction contained 7 bases not matched to a gene.

The chain carries TRBV11-2 and TRBJ2-7; a possible D gene is TRBD2 (5 bases). The CDR3 consists of 19 residues. The V end was cut by 5 bases, the J end by 6 bases, with 32 bases between. Germline V gives CDR1 SGHAT, CDR2 FQNNGV. The CDR3 DNA reads as TGTGCCAGCAGCCAAGACCTTCGGGGAACGGCCCCCGGTTTAGGCGAGCAGTACTTC. Residues: CASSQDLRGTAPGLGEQYF. The full variable domain, completed using reference TRBV11-2 and TRBJ2-7, is EAGVAQSPRYKIIEKRQSVAFWCNPISGHATLYWYQQILGQGPKLLIQFQNNGVVDDSQLPKDRFSAERLKGVDSTLKIQPAKLEDSAVYLCASSQDLRGTAPGLGEQYFGPGTRLTVT.

The chain couples TRBV5-1 to TRBJ1-4; possible D gene TRBD1, 6 bases. CDR1 SGHRS and CDR2 YFSETQ come from the germline V gene. V lost 1 base and J 3 bases, leaving 10 bases between the germline ends. The CDR3 covers 15 residues. The CDR3 reads CASSLRGFANEKLFF. CDR3 in DNA: TGCGCCAGCAGCTTGAGGGGGTTTGCTAATGAAAAACTGTTTTTT.

The chain uses TRBV18 and TRBJ1-5; TRBD1 is a possible D gene (6 bases). CDR1 KGHSH and CDR2 LQKENI come from the germline V gene. The CDR3 covers 16 residues. Trimming removed 1 base from V and 5 bases from J, with 15 bases in between. The CDR3, as DNA: TGTGCCAGCTCACCACAAAACAGGGTTGGGTATCAGCCCCAGCATTTT. It specifies CASSPQNRVGYQPQHF.

The rearrangement links TRBV7-9 to TRBJ2-5; 14 nucleotides line up with TRBD2. There are 15 residues in the CDR3. The germline CDR1 and CDR2 sequences are SEHNR and FQNEAQ (reference sequence). Trimming cost V 5 bases and J 7 bases; bases outside gene matches: 6. The CDR3 here is CASSPGTSGSGTQYF. The DNA of the CDR3 is TGTGCCAGCAGCCCCGGGACTAGCGGGAGTGGGACCCAGTACTTC.

The J gene is TRBJ1-5, the V gene TRBV19; TRBD1 aligns across 8 bases. J lost 1 base, V lost 4 bases, and 9 bases had no gene match. The CDR3 has 17 residues. The germline V gene encodes CDR1 LNHDA and CDR2 SQIVND (reference sequence). The CDR3 loop reads CASSTTGGQKSNQPQHF. CDR3 nucleotide sequence: TGTGCCAGTAGTACCACAGGGGGACAAAAGAGCAATCAGCCCCAGCATTTT. Based on the CDR3 plus reference TRBV19 and TRBJ1-5, the full variable domain is DGGITQSPKYLFRKEGQNVTLSCEQNLNHDAMYWYRQDPGQGLRLIYYSQIVNDFQKGDIAEGYSVSREKKESFPLTVTSAQKNPTAFYLCASSTTGGQKSNQPQHFGDGTRLSIL.

The chain uses TRBV9 and TRBJ2-1; 7 nucleotides align to TRBD1. CDR1 is SGDLS and CDR2 is YYNGEE in the germline V gene. V lost 0 bases, J lost 4 bases, and 7 bases stayed unmatched. CDR3 length equals 16 residues. CDR3 coding DNA: TGTGCCAGCAGCGTAGGGAGGACGGGACAGTACAATGAGCAGTTCTTC. Its translation: CASSVGRTGQYNEQFF.

The chain couples TRBV6-1 to TRBJ2-5; weak D call: TRBD2 (6 bases). Per the germline V gene, CDR1 is MNHNS and CDR2 is SASEGT. The CDR3 runs 14 residues. V was pared by 1 base and J by 5 bases, with 11 bases between. The CDR3 region has the DNA TGTGCCAGCAGTGAAGGACTAGTGGGGGAGACCCAGTACTTC. Its protein product is CASSEGLVGETQYF.

The rearrangement links TRBV5-1 to TRBJ1-4, with 7 bases lining up with TRBD1. Per the germline V gene, CDR1 is SGHRS and CDR2 is YFSETQ. The CDR3 runs 15 residues. V lost 2 bases to trimming and J lost 3 bases; unmatched junction nucleotides: 4. This chain's CDR3 is CASSLSGQANEKLFF. As DNA, the CDR3 is TGCGCCAGCAGCTTATCCGGACAGGCTAATGAAAAACTGTTTTTT.

This rearrangement joins TRBV5-1 to TRBJ1-5, with D possibly being TRBD1 (5 bases). Trimming cost V 4 bases and J 7 bases, with 18 bases left between them. This CDR3 is built from 15 residues. CDR1 and CDR2 from the germline V gene are SGHRS and YFSETQ. CDR3 DNA: TGCGCCAGCAGCCCCTCGGGTGGGGGAGGGCAGCCCCAGCATTTT. It yields the protein CASSPSGGGGQPQHF.

V usage is TRBV5-4 and J usage is TRBJ2-7; 10 bases agree with TRBD1. Germline V gene data show CDR1 as SGHNT and CDR2 as YYREEE (reference sequence). The trim removed 3 bases at V and 6 bases at J, leaving 6 bases unmatched. The CDR3 sequence is 14 residues long. DNA for the CDR3: TGTGCCAGCAGCTCGGGACAGGGGCTGGGCGAGCAGTACTTC. It specifies CASSSGQGLGEQYF. Using reference TRBV5-4 and TRBJ2-7 for the parts outside the CDR3, the full variable domain is ETGVTQSPTHLIKTRGQQVTLRCSSQSGHNTVSWYQQALGQGPQFIFQYYREEENGRGNFPPRFSGLQFPNYSSELNVNALELDDSALYLCASSSGQGLGEQYFGPGTRLTVT.